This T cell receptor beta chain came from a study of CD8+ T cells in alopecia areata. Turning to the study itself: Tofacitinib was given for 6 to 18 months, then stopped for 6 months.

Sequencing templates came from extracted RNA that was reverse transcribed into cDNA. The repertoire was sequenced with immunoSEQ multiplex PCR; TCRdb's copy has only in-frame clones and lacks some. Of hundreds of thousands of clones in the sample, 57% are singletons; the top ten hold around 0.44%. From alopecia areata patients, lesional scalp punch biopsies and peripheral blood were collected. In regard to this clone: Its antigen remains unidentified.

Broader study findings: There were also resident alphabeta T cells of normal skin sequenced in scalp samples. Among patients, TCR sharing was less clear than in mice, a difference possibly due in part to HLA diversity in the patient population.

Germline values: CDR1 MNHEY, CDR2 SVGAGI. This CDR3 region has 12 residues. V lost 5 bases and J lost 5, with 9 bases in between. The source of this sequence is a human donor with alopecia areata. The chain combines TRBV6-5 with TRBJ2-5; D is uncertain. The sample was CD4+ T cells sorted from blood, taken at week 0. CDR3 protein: CASSRPEETQYF. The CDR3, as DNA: TGTGCCAGCAGTCGTCCTGAGGAGACCCAGTACTTC.